This T cell receptor (beta chain) was captured by sequencing in a study of technical replicates of blood from a few donors. The CDR3 is 13 amino acids. The germline V gene encodes CDR1 SEHNR and CDR2 FQNEAQ (reference sequence). Trimming removed 4 bases at V and 6 bases at J, with 13 bases between. Method: immunoSEQ multiplex PCR; TCRdb's copy keeps in-frame clones and lacks some. The top ten clones hold around 0.38% of a sample with tens of thousands of clones, approximately 93% of them seen once. Input material: T cells isolated from PBMCs. The chain recombines TRBV7-9 with TRBJ2-7, with D maybe TRBD1 (5 bases). The sequence came from a human donor in good health. Written as DNA, the CDR3 is TGTGCCAGCAGCTACCTTGGTGGGGCCGAGCAGTACTTC. Translated: CASSYLGGAEQYF.